The rows below give T cell receptor beta chains drawn from one sample of a study of blood T cells in healthy people across ages. MiXCR, applied by TCRdb to the 5' RACE reads, yields one record per CDR3 protein. This table has some 1,000,000 distinct CDR3 sequences, around 25% appearing once. This sample was shared with a second study, whose subject was T cells of mothers and their children.

Sequenced input: blood. The receptors derive from a girl aged 2-10 years in good health. The CDR3 runs from the conserved cysteine through the conserved F or W. D genes are given only for firm matches. Clone size appears in some rows only: once, few, many, or a class for an expanded clone.

>TRBV7-9|-|TRBD2|TRBJ2-1
CASSWGLAGISYNEQFF
TGTGCCAGCAGCTGGGGACTAGCGGGAATATCCTACAATGAGCAGTTCTTC
>TRBV14|-|TRBD2|TRBJ2-3
CASSQGIYGRTDTQYF
TGTGCCAGCAGCCAAGGGATTTACGGGAGGACAGATACGCAGTATTTT
>TRBV5-4|-|-|TRBJ2-7
CASSQTGFGEQYF
TGTGCCAGCAGCCAAACAGGGTTCGGGGAGCAGTACTTC
>TRBV12-3/TRBV12-4|-|TRBD1|TRBJ2-5
CATAGGDETQYF
TGTGCCACCGCAGGGGGCGACGAGACTCAGTACTTC
>TRBV12-3/TRBV12-4|-|TRBD1|TRBJ1-2
CASSPTGEDYGYTF
TGTGCCAGCAGTCCGACAGGGGAAGACTATGGCTACACCTTC
>TRBV6-1|-|-|TRBJ1-3
CASSARGNSGNTIYF
TGTGCCAGCAGTGCGAGGGGAAACTCTGGAAACACCATATATTTT
>TRBV12-3/TRBV12-4|-|TRBD2|TRBJ2-1
CASRRSFRGDLDEQFF
TGTGCCAGCAGAAGATCATTTCGGGGGGATCTGGATGAGCAGTTCTTC
>TRBV4-3|-|TRBD2|TRBJ2-1
CASSQDSISGGPSSYNEQFF
TGCGCCAGCAGCCAAGACTCGATCAGCGGGGGACCTTCCTCCTACAATGAGCAGTTCTTC
>TRBV12-3/TRBV12-4|-|-|TRBJ1-2
CASSPSGANYGYTF
TGTGCCAGCAGTCCTAGCGGCGCTAACTACGGCTACACCTTC
>TRBV7-9|many|-|TRBJ1-2
CASSLASNYGYTF
TGTGCCAGCAGCTTAGCCTCTAACTATGGCTACACCTTC
>TRBV12-3/TRBV12-4|-|-|TRBJ2-1
CASRGGQSYNEQFF
TGTGCCAGCCGGGGCGGACAGTCCTACAATGAGCAGTTCTTC
>TRBV12-3/TRBV12-4|-|TRBD1|TRBJ2-4
CASSFVTGGNIQYF
TGTGCCAGCAGCTTCGTGACAGGGGGGAACATTCAGTACTTC
>TRBV11-1|few|-|TRBJ2-7
CASSADSLIYSYEQYF
TGTGCCAGCAGCGCGGACAGCCTAATCTACTCCTACGAGCAGTACTTC
>TRBV4-2|few|-|TRBJ2-2
CASSQEDGANTGELFF
TGTGCCAGCAGCCAAGAGGACGGAGCGAACACCGGGGAGCTGTTTTTT
>TRBV4-3|-|-|TRBJ2-1
CASSQSRGGNEQFF
TGCGCCAGCAGCCAAAGCAGGGGCGGCAATGAGCAGTTCTTC
>TRBV5-4|-|-|TRBJ2-5
CASSLWQKETQYF
TGTGCCAGCAGCTTGTGGCAGAAAGAGACCCAGTACTTC
>TRBV7-2|-|TRBD2|TRBJ2-5
CASNWASGRVVGETQYF
TGTGCCAGCAACTGGGCTAGCGGGAGGGTCGTAGGGGAGACCCAGTACTTC
>TRBV29-1|-|-|TRBJ2-3
CSVALTGSTDTQYF
TGCAGCGTTGCCCTCACGGGCAGCACAGATACGCAGTATTTT
>TRBV5-6|-|-|TRBJ2-4
CASSFRDVTKNIQYF
TGTGCCAGCAGCTTCAGGGATGTGACCAAAAACATTCAGTACTTC
>TRBV27|-|-|TRBJ2-5
CASSFRRLEAQYF
TGTGCCAGCAGTTTCCGGAGATTGGAGGCCCAGTACTTC
>TRBV7-2|-|-|TRBJ2-2
CASSSLFSGELFF
TGTGCCAGCAGCTCCCTATTCAGTGGGGAGCTGTTTTTT
>TRBV28|-|-|TRBJ1-4
CASSFQSGTNEKLFF
TGTGCCAGCAGTTTTCAGTCAGGGACTAACGAAAAACTGTTTTTT
>TRBV11-1|few|-|TRBJ2-5
CASSLRIGGVTETQYF
TGTGCCAGCAGCTTACGCATCGGTGGGGTAACGGAGACCCAGTACTTC
>TRBV20-1|-|-|TRBJ2-1
CSARGDSGGDEQFF
TGCAGTGCTAGAGGAGACTCGGGGGGCGATGAGCAGTTCTTC
>TRBV27|few|TRBD1|TRBJ2-1
CASSGLGQLHDEQFF
TGTGCCAGCAGTGGGTTGGGACAGCTGCACGATGAGCAGTTCTTC
>TRBV7-2|-|-|TRBJ1-1
CASSFITVAFF
TGTGCCAGCAGCTTTATCACGGTAGCTTTCTTT
>TRBV28|few|-|TRBJ1-1
CASSFYGGDGMNTEAFF
TGTGCCAGCAGTTTCTATGGGGGAGACGGGATGAACACTGAAGCTTTCTTT
>TRBV7-9|few|-|TRBJ2-7
CASSSARDGTYEQYF
TGTGCCAGCAGCTCTGCCAGGGACGGAACCTACGAGCAGTACTTC
>TRBV7-9|few|-|TRBJ2-7
CASSETEFSYEQYF
TGTGCCAGCAGCGAGACAGAATTCTCCTACGAGCAGTACTTC
>TRBV7-3|-|-|TRBJ2-5
CASSLNGVETQYF
TGTGCCAGCAGCTTAAATGGCGTGGAGACCCAGTACTTC
>TRBV6-1|-|-|TRBJ2-1
CASSDLGPAKNYNEQFF
TGTGCCAGCAGCGACCTAGGACCAGCGAAGAACTACAATGAGCAGTTCTTC
>TRBV7-9|-|-|TRBJ2-7
CASSWDFVDEQYF
TGTGCCAGCAGCTGGGACTTTGTTGACGAGCAGTACTTC
>TRBV4-3|few|TRBD2|TRBJ2-3
CASSQGTSGLDTQYF
TGCGCCAGCAGCCAAGGGACTAGCGGGCTTGATACGCAGTATTTT
>TRBV7-9|-|TRBD2|TRBJ2-7
CASSLVTGLASSSYEQYF
TGTGCCAGCAGCTTAGTCACGGGACTAGCCTCAAGCTCCTACGAGCAGTACTTC
>TRBV12-5|once|-|TRBJ2-1
CASGLVLEAINEQFF
TGTGCTAGTGGTTTGGTATTAGAGGCCATCAATGAGCAGTTCTTC
>TRBV7-2|-|TRBD2|TRBJ2-1
CASSFTASGVGSYNEQFF
TGTGCCAGCAGCTTCACGGCTAGCGGGGTAGGCTCCTACAATGAGCAGTTCTTC
>TRBV7-9|-|TRBD2|TRBJ2-3
CASSSPKTSGIGSADTQYF
TGTGCCAGCAGCTCCCCGAAGACTAGCGGGATAGGTTCAGCAGATACGCAGTATTTT
>TRBV7-8|-|TRBD2|TRBJ2-7
CASSLEAWGGSSYEQYF
TGTGCCAGCAGCTTAGAGGCTTGGGGCGGGAGCTCCTACGAGCAGTACTTC
>TRBV20-1|few|TRBD2|TRBJ2-4
CSARVLGTTPNIQYF
TGCAGTGCTAGAGTTTTGGGGACTACGCCTAACATTCAGTACTTC
>TRBV27|few|-|TRBJ2-5
CASSRGVPSQETQYF
TGTGCCAGCAGTCGCGGGGTTCCTAGCCAAGAGACCCAGTACTTC
>TRBV7-6|few|-|TRBJ2-7
CASSLADKGTYEQYF
TGTGCCAGCAGCTTAGCGGACAAGGGGACCTACGAGCAGTACTTC
>TRBV28|-|TRBD1|TRBJ2-7
CASSLPPGQDYEQYF
TGTGCCAGCAGTTTGCCTCCGGGACAGGACTACGAGCAGTACTTC
>TRBV9|few|-|TRBJ2-4
CASSGGLTGKNIQYF
TGTGCCAGCAGCGGTGGACTGACAGGCAAAAACATTCAGTACTTC
>TRBV20-1|-|-|TRBJ2-5
CSARIQGGLEVRETQYF
TGCAGTGCTAGAATACAAGGTGGACTTGAGGTCAGGGAGACCCAGTACTTC
>TRBV20-1|many|TRBD2|TRBJ2-2
CSARLAGDTGELFF
TGCAGTGCTAGACTAGCGGGAGACACCGGGGAGCTGTTTTTT
>TRBV29-1|few|-|TRBJ2-7
CSVARSLSYEQYF
TGCAGCGTTGCGAGAAGTTTGTCCTACGAGCAGTACTTC
>TRBV11-3|few|-|TRBJ2-1
CASSSGTSAHEQFF
TGTGCCAGCAGCTCTGGGACGTCAGCACATGAGCAGTTCTTC
>TRBV4-1|few|TRBD2|TRBJ2-3
CASSQRRTSGGEDTQYF
TGCGCCAGCAGCCAGCGGAGGACTAGCGGGGGGGAAGATACGCAGTATTTT
>TRBV7-8|-|TRBD2|TRBJ2-5
CASSFSLAGAQETQYF
TGTGCCAGCAGCTTTTCCCTAGCGGGGGCGCAAGAGACCCAGTACTTC
>TRBV11-2|few|TRBD1|TRBJ2-1
CASSLDWTGGVVDEQFF
TGTGCCAGCAGCTTAGATTGGACAGGGGGCGTTGTCGATGAGCAGTTCTTC